This T cell receptor (beta chain) derives from a study of cytomegalovirus exposure and HLA in healthy donors. The study, taken as a whole, reports: Cytomegalovirus status, reportedly, was diagnosed with high specificity and sensitivity by the classifier. There were around 160 TCR beta chains listed as cytomegalovirus-associated. Among CMV-associated TCR beta chains, most appeared HLA-restricted in a later analysis.

Germline values: CDR1 LGHNA, CDR2 YNFKEQ. This CDR3 region has 15 residues. V lost 0 bases, J lost 2 bases, and 4 bases stayed unmatched. A multiplex PCR was run with 60 Vbeta primers and 13 Jbeta primers. TCRdb's table, derived via immunoSEQ multiplex PCR, lists solely in-frame clones and lacks some. The sample shows approximately 140,000 clones, 78% of them seen only once. In the case of this clone: The target antigen is unknown.

V and J are TRBV4-2 and TRBJ2-7; 7 bases map to TRBD2. This TCR derives from a man aged 35-49 years in good health and CMV-seropositive. The sequenced material came from PBMCs. CDR3 in DNA: TGTGCCAGCAGCCAAGATCTAGCGGAGGCCTACGAGCAGTACTTC. Its translation: CASSQDLAEAYEQYF.